The rows below give T cell receptor beta chains drawn from one sample of a study of T cells in Graves' hyperthyroidism and ophthalmopathy. Each CDR3 protein is one row after TCRdb ran MiXCR on the multiplex PCR reads. The data show 600,000 to 900,000 distinct CDR3 sequences, less than 20% seen once. Sequencing input: blood. The receptor source for this set is a man between 18 and 29 years old with Graves' hyperthyroidism. Each CDR3 is given with its conserved first and last residue. The D gene is left open where the match is weak. A clone size is listed for some rows: how often the clone was seen (once, few, many), or a class if it is expanded.

TRBV20-1	TRBJ2-1	-	TRBD2	TGCAGTGCTGGGGGGACTAGCGCCTCCTACAATGAGCAGTTCTTC	CSAGGTSASYNEQFF
TRBV7-2	TRBJ2-7	-	-	TGTGCCAGCAGCTTAGCTAGGAGTGACTACGAGCAGTACTTC	CASSLARSDYEQYF
TRBV7-9	TRBJ2-1	-	-	TGTGCCAGCAGCTTATGGGCTAGCAGAAGGCCTGAGCAGTTCTTC	CASSLWASRRPEQFF
TRBV5-6	TRBJ2-7	-	-	TGTGCCAGCAACGTCCGGGGCTACGAGCAGTACTTC	CASNVRGYEQYF
TRBV20-1	TRBJ2-7	few	-	TGCAGTGCTAGAGATATTGGGGGACTGAAGCCCTACGAGCAGTACTTC	CSARDIGGLKPYEQYF
TRBV12-3/TRBV12-4	TRBJ2-5	-	-	TGTGCCAGCGCAAACTGGGGTGGGGAGACCCAGTACTTC	CASANWGGETQYF
TRBV6-1	TRBJ2-2	-	TRBD2	TGTGCCAGCAGTGTGGAAGCGGGAGGCGCCGGGGAGCTGTTTTTT	CASSVEAGGAGELFF
TRBV2	TRBJ2-7	few	TRBD2	TGTGCCAGCAGTGGTGGGGGGGAACGTTCCTACGAGCAGTACTTC	CASSGGGERSYEQYF
TRBV6-1	TRBJ1-1	-	-	TGTGCCTCCCTGGGGGGTGAAGCTTTCTTT	CASLGGEAFF
TRBV13	TRBJ1-1	-	TRBD1	TGTGCCAGCAGCTTCCGGGACAGGGGTAACACTGAAGCTTTCTTT	CASSFRDRGNTEAFF
TRBV28	TRBJ2-5	few	-	TGTGCCAGCACCCCGCCCGAGACACAAAAGACCCAGTACTTC	CASTPPETQKTQYF
TRBV29-1	TRBJ1-3	few	-	TGCAGCGTTTCCGGACCTGGAAACACCATATATTTT	CSVSGPGNTIYF
TRBV7-2	TRBJ2-1	many	-	TGTGCCAGCAGCTTCAGGGTTCAGTCCTACAATGAGCAGTTCTTC	CASSFRVQSYNEQFF
TRBV9	TRBJ2-1	-	-	TGTGCCAGCAGCGCTAGGACGGATTCCTACAATGAGCAGTTCTTC	CASSARTDSYNEQFF
TRBV7-2	TRBJ2-1	-	TRBD2	TGTGCCAGCAGCTTAGTGTCTAGCGGGAGTTTCGGGAGCTCCTACAATGAGCAGTTCTTC	CASSLVSSGSFGSSYNEQFF
TRBV20-1	TRBJ2-7	-	-	TGCAGTGCTTACAGCAAGTTCTCCTACGAGCAGTACTTC	CSAYSKFSYEQYF
TRBV6-5	TRBJ2-2	many	-	TGTGCCAGCAGTTACCGGAGCGAGGGGGAGCTGTTTTTT	CASSYRSEGELFF
TRBV29-1	TRBJ1-1	-	-	TGCAGCGTTGAATACGTACAAGCTTTCTTT	CSVEYVQAFF
TRBV20-1	TRBJ1-2	-	-	TGCAGTGCTAGCTCAGGGGTCGGGGATTTTGGCTACACCTTC	CSASSGVGDFGYTF
TRBV6-6	TRBJ2-3	many	TRBD2	TGTGCCAGCAGTTACACCTTGACTAGCGGGAAAACAGATACGCAGTATTTT	CASSYTLTSGKTDTQYF
TRBV11-2	TRBJ2-4	few	-	TGTGCCAGCAGCTTCCAGGGGCTAGCCAAAAACATTCAGTACTTC	CASSFQGLAKNIQYF
TRBV9	TRBJ2-1	-	TRBD2	TGTGCCAGCAGCACCCGGACTAGCGGGAGTGACAATGAGCAGTTCTTC	CASSTRTSGSDNEQFF
TRBV5-1	TRBJ1-1	-	-	TGCGCCAGCAGCTTGATGATCGCCTCCACTGAAGCTTTCTTT	CASSLMIASTEAFF
TRBV2	TRBJ2-7	many	-	TGTGCCAGCACTGGGGGGCGGGCCAGCGTTAGCGAGCAGTACTTC	CASTGGRASVSEQYF
TRBV29-1	TRBJ2-7	-	TRBD1	TGCAGCGCCCGGCAGGGACAGGGGGCCTACGAGCAGTACTTC	CSARQGQGAYEQYF
TRBV20-1	TRBJ2-7	many	TRBD2	TGCAGTGCTAGCGGTACGGGGGGGCACGAGCAGTACTTC	CSASGTGGHEQYF
TRBV20-1	TRBJ2-7	-	-	TGCAGTGCTAGAGTGGCCGGGGCCCTTAGGGAGCAGTACTTC	CSARVAGALREQYF
TRBV28	TRBJ2-2	few	-	TGTGCCAGCAGTTTTGGGTCAGCGAACACCGGGGAGCTGTTTTTT	CASSFGSANTGELFF
TRBV30	TRBJ1-6	few	TRBD1	TGTGCCTGGATCCCGGGACAGAAAAATTCACCCCTCCACTTT	CAWIPGQKNSPLHF
TRBV28	TRBJ1-5	few	-	TGTGCCAGCATTCGGCCCGGGGGCGGCGGTCAGCCCCAGCATTTT	CASIRPGGGGQPQHF
TRBV2	TRBJ1-5	-	-	TGTGCCAGCAGACCGAAAGCACAAGGGGCGCCCAGCAATCAGCCCCAGCATTTT	CASRPKAQGAPSNQPQHF
TRBV15	TRBJ2-1	many	TRBD1	TGTGCCACCAGCACAGGGGGTATCAATGAGCAGTTCTTC	CATSTGGINEQFF
TRBV4-3	TRBJ2-1	-	-	TGCGCCAGCAGCCAAACTACTAGCAAGAGTGAGCAGTTCTTC	CASSQTTSKSEQFF
TRBV7-7	TRBJ2-7	few	-	TGTGCCAGCAGCTTCTCAGGGATCGTCTACGAGCAGTACTTC	CASSFSGIVYEQYF
TRBV20-1	TRBJ1-2	-	-	TGCAGTGCTAGTAGGGCCTCCAGGGGCTACACCTTC	CSASRASRGYTF
TRBV4-1	TRBJ2-1	-	-	TGCGCCAGCAGCCAAGTACCCAACCCCCGGGGCAATGAGCAGTTCTTC	CASSQVPNPRGNEQFF
TRBV11-1	TRBJ2-7	many	TRBD2	TGTGCCAGCAGCTTCGGGACTACAGCCTACGAGCAGTACTTC	CASSFGTTAYEQYF
TRBV11-1	TRBJ2-7	many	-	TGTGCCAGCAGAAAGAACCCTTACGAGCAGTACTTC	CASRKNPYEQYF
TRBV20-1	TRBJ2-5	few	-	TGCAGTGCTAGATGGGACTCGCTTTCGGTTCTGGAGACCCAGTACTTC	CSARWDSLSVLETQYF
TRBV7-2	TRBJ2-7	-	-	TGTGCCAGCAGCTTGGGGCCTAGAGTGACCGAGCAGTACTTC	CASSLGPRVTEQYF
TRBV28	TRBJ2-6	many	-	TGTGCCAGCAGCCGTTCTGGGGCTGGGGCCAACGTCCTGACTTTC	CASSRSGAGANVLTF
TRBV2	TRBJ1-3	few	-	TGTGCCAGCAGTGAACAGGGGGGAAACACCATATATTTT	CASSEQGGNTIYF
TRBV25-1	TRBJ2-2	-	-	TGTGCCAGCAGTGAATCAATGAGGAACACCGGGGAGCTGTTTTTT	CASSESMRNTGELFF
TRBV2	TRBJ1-1	few	-	TGTGCCAGCAGTGGCTCAGTGGGCATGAACACTGAAGCTTTCTTT	CASSGSVGMNTEAFF
TRBV9	TRBJ1-2	few	-	TGTGCCAGCAGCGTAGGAGATACACACTATGGCTACACCTTC	CASSVGDTHYGYTF
TRBV25-1	TRBJ2-7	many	-	TGTGCCAGCGCTGACCCCGGGACGGGCGGAGCCGAGCAGTACTTC	CASADPGTGGAEQYF
TRBV12-3/TRBV12-4	TRBJ2-5	many	-	TGTGCCACCTCGATCGACCAGCAAGAGACCCAGTACTTC	CATSIDQQETQYF
TRBV20-1	TRBJ2-6	few	-	TGCAGTGCTAGACGGGGGAGCCCTGGGGCCAACGTCCTGACTTTC	CSARRGSPGANVLTF
TRBV20-1	TRBJ2-3	many	-	TGCAGTGCTAGAGAAGGACGGGAGTCGCAGTATTTT	CSAREGRESQYF
TRBV20-1	TRBJ2-3	-	TRBD1	TGCAGTGCTAGGACAGGGGCTAGCACAGATACGCAGTATTTT	CSARTGASTDTQYF
TRBV3-1	TRBJ1-1	-	TRBD1	TGTGCCAGCAGCCCCGGGACAGGGGAAACTGAAGCTTTCTTT	CASSPGTGETEAFF
TRBV6-5	TRBJ2-2	many	-	TGTGCCAGCAGTTACTCGAACAGCGGCGGGGAGCTGTTTTTT	CASSYSNSGGELFF
TRBV20-1	TRBJ2-7	many	-	TGCAGTGCTATCCCTAACTATGACTACGAGCAGTACTTC	CSAIPNYDYEQYF
TRBV7-2	TRBJ2-3	many	TRBD2	TGTGCCAGCAGCCGTTTAGCGGGAGTACCGGATACGCAGTATTTT	CASSRLAGVPDTQYF